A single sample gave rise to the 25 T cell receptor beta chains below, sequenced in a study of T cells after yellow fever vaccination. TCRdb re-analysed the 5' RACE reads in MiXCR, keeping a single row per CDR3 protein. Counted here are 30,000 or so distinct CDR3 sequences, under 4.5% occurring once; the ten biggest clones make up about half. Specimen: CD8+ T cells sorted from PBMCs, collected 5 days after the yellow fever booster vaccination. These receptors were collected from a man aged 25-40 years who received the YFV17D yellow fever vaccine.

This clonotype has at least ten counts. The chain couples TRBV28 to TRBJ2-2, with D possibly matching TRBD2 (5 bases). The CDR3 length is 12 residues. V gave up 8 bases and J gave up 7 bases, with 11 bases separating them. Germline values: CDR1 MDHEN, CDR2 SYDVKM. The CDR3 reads CASSTNVGELFF. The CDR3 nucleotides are TGTGCCAGCTCGACTAACGTCGGGGAGCTGTTTTTT.

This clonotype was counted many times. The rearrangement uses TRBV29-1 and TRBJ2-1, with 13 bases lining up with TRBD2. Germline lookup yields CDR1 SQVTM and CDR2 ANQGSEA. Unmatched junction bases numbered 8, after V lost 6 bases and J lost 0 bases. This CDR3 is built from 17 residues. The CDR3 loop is CSVDGLAGDVSYNEQFF. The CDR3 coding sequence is TGCAGCGTCGATGGACTAGCGGGAGACGTCTCCTACAATGAGCAGTTCTTC.

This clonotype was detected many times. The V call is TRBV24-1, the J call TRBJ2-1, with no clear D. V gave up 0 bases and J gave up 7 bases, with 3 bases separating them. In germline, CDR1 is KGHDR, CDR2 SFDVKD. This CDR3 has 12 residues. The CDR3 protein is CATSDLGNEQFF. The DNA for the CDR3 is TGTGCCACCAGTGATTTGGGTAATGAGCAGTTCTTC.

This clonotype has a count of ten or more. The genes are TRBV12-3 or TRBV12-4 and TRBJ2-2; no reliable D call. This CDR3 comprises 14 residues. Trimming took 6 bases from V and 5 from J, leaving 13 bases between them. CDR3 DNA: TGTGCCAGCAGCTTAATACACGAAACCGGGGAGCTGTTTTTT. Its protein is CASSLIHETGELFF.

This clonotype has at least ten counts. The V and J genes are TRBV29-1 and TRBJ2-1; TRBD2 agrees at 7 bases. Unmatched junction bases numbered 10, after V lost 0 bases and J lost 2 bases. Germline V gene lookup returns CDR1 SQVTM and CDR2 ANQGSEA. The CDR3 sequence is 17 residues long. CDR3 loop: CSVEDRPAGSPYNEQFF. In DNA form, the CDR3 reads TGCAGCGTTGAAGATCGACCAGCGGGGAGCCCCTACAATGAGCAGTTCTTC.

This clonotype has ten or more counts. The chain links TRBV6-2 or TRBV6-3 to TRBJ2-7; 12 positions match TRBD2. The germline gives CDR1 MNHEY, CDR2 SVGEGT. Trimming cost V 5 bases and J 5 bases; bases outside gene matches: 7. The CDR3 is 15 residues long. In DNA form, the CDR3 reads TGTGCCAGCAGTCCGACTAGCGGGAGTGCGGACGAGCAGTACTTC. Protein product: CASSPTSGSADEQYF.

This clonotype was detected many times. CDR3 DNA: TGTGCCAGCAGCCAAGAGGGGGCTAGCGGCCGGAACATTCAGTACTTC. Amino acids: CASSQEGASGRNIQYF. The rearrangement links TRBV4-2 to TRBJ2-4, with D possibly being TRBD2 (7 bases). Trimming took off 0 bases at V and 7 bases at J, with 16 bases between the two ends. The CDR3 consists of 16 residues. Germline V lookup: CDR1 LGHNA, CDR2 YNFKEQ.

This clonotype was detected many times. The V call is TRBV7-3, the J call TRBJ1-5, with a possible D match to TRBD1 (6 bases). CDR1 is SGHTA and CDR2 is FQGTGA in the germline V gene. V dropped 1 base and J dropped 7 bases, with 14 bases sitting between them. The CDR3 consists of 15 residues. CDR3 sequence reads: CASSLSLQGTQPQHF. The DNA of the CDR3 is TGTGCCAGCAGCTTAAGCCTACAGGGTACCCAGCCCCAGCATTTT.

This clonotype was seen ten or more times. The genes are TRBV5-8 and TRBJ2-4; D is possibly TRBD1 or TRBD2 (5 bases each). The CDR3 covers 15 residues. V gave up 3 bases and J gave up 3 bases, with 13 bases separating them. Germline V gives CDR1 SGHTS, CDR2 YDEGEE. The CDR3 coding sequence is TGTGCCAGCAGCTGGGACGGGGTTAGCAAAAACATTCAGTACTTC. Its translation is CASSWDGVSKNIQYF.

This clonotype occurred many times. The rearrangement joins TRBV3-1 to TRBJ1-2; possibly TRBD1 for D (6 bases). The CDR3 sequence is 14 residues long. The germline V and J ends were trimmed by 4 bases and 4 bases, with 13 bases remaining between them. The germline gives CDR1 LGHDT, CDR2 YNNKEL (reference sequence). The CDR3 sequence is CASSRQGSAYGYTF. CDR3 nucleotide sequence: TGTGCCAGCAGCCGGCAGGGGTCCGCCTATGGCTACACCTTC. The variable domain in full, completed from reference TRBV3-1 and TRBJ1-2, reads DTAVSQTPKYLVTQMGNDKSIKCEQNLGHDTMYWYKQDSKKFLKIMFSYNNKELIINETVPNRFSPKSPDKAHLNLHINSLELGDSAVYFCASSRQGSAYGYTFGSGTRLTVV.

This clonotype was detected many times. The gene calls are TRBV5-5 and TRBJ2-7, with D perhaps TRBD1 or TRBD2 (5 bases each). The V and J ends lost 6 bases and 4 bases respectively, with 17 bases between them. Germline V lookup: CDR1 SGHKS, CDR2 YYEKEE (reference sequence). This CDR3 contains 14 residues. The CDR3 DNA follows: TGTGCCAGCACCGCACCGGGGCACAATTACGAGCAGTACTTC. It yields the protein CASTAPGHNYEQYF.

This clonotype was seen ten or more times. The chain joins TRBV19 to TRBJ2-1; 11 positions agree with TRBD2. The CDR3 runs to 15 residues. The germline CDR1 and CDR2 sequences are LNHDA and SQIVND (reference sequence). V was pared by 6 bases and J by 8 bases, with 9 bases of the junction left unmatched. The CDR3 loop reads CASSPIAGGPDEQFF. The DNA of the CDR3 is TGTGCCAGTAGCCCAATAGCGGGAGGGCCCGATGAGCAGTTCTTC.

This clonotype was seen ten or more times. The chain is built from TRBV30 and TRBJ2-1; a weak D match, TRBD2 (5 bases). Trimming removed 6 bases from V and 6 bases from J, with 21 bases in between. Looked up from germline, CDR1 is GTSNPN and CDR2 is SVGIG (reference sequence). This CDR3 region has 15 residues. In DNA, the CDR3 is TGTGCCTGTAATAGTGTAGCGCCCGCGAGCAATGAGCAGTTCTTC. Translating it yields CACNSVAPASNEQFF.

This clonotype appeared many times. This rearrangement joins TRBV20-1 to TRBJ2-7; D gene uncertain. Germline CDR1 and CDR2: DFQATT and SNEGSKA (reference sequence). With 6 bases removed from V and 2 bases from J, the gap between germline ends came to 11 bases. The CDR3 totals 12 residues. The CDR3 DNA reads TGCAGTGCCGCGCACCGGGCCTACGAGCAGTACTTC. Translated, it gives CSAAHRAYEQYF.

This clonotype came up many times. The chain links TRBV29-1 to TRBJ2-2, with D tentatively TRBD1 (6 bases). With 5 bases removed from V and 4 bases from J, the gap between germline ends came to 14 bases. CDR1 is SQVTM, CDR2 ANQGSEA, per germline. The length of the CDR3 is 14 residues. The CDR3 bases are TGCAGCGTTACCGCGGACAGTTCCACCGGGGAGCTGTTTTTT. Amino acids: CSVTADSSTGELFF.

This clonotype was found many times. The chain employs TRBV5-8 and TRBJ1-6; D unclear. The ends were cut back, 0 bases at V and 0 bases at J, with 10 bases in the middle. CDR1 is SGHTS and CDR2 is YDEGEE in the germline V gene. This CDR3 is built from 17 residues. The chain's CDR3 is CASSLGPESSYNSPLHF. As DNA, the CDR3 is TGTGCCAGCAGCTTGGGGCCTGAGAGCTCCTATAATTCACCCCTCCACTTT. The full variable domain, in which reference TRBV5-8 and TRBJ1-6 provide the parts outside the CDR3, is EAGVTQSPTHLIKTRGQQATLRCSPISGHTSVYWYQQALGLGLQFLLWYDEGEERNRGNFPPRFSGRQFPNYSSELNVNALELEDSALYLCASSLGPESSYNSPLHFGNGTRLTVT.

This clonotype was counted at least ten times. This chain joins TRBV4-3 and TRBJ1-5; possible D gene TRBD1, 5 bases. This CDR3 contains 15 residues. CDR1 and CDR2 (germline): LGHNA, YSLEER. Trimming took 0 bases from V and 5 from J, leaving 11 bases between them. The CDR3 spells CASSQDMGGDQPQHF. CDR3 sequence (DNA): TGCGCCAGCAGCCAAGATATGGGGGGGGATCAGCCCCAGCATTTT.

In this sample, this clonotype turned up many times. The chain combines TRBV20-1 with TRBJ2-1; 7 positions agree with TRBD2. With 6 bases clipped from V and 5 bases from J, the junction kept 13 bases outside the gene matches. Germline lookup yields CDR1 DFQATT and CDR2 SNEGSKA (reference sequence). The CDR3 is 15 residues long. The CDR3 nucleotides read TGCAGTGCCGGACAAGCGGGATCTTACAACAATGAGCAGTTCTTC. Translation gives CSAGQAGSYNNEQFF.

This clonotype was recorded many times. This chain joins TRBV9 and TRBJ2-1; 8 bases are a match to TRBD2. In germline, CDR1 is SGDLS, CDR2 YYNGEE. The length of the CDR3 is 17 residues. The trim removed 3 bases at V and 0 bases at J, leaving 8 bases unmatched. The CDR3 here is CASSGGGRLSSYNEQFF. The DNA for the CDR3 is TGTGCCAGCAGCGGGGGCGGGAGGCTCAGCTCCTACAATGAGCAGTTCTTC.

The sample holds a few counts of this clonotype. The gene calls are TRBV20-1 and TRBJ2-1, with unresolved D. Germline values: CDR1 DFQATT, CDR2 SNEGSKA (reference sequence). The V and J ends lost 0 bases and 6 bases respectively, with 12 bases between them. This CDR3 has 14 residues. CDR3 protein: CSARDSPNRNEQFF. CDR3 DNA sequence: TGCAGTGCTAGAGATTCCCCGAATCGCAATGAGCAGTTCTTC.

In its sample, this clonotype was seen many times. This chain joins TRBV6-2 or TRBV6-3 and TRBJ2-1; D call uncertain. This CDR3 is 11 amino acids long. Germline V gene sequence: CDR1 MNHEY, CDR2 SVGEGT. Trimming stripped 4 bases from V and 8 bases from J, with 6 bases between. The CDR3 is CASSFSDEQFF. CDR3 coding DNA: TGTGCCAGCAGTTTTTCCGATGAGCAGTTCTTC.

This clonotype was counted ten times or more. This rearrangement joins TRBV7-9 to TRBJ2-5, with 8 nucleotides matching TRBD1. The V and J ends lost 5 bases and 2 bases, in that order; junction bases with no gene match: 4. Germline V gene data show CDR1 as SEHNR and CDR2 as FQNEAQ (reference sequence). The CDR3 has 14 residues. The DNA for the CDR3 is TGTGCCAGCAGCGCGAGACAGGGGCAAGAGACCCAGTACTTC. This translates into CASSARQGQETQYF.

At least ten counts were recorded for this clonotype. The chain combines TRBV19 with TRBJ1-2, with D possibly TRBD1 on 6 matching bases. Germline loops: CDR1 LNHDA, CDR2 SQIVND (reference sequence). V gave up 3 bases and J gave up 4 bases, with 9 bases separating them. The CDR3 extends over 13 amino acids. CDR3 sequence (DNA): TGTGCCAGTAGTATGGAGGACAGCTATGGCTACACCTTC. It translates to CASSMEDSYGYTF.

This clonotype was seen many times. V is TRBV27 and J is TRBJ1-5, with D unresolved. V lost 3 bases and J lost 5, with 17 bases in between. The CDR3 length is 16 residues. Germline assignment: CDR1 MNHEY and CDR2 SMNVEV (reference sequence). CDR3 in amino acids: CASSFLGPNLDQPQHF. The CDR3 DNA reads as TGTGCCAGCAGTTTTTTGGGTCCTAACCTCGATCAGCCCCAGCATTTT.

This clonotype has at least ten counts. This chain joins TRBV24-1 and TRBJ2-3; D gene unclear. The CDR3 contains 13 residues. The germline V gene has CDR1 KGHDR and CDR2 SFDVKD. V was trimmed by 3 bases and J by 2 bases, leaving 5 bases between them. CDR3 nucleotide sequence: TGTGCCACCAGTGATGAGCTCACAGATACGCAGTATTTT. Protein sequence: CATSDELTDTQYF.